This entry describes one T cell receptor beta chain. Its antigen is not yet known. Base qualities were left out, and no much larger clone turns up one base away. Via the germline V gene, CDR1 is SGDLS and CDR2 YYNGEE. The CDR3, from cysteine to phenylalanine, totals 15 residues. CDR3 DNA only is kept here, 45 bases in frame from base 1. From V the trimming removes 0 bases and from J it removes 7 bases, while the gene matches leave 5 bases of the junction unaccounted for. This entry belongs to a study of shared clonotypes between healthy human individuals (dated by TCRdb to 2018 to 2021). Regarding the study in general: The cohort comprised a couple of women and three men aged 18 to 49 years. Each donor's leukapheresis produced roughly between roughly 0.85 and 9.5 billion PBMCs. Libraries were prepared and TCR repertoires were sequenced by different laboratories using diverse techniques, in order to increase sequencing depth and limit assay-specific biases. Per donor, three plates each were used for CD4 naive and CD4 memory, two for CD8 naive, and one for CD8 memory. To estimate repertoire size and how much clonotype sharing occurs between individuals, the study deeply sequenced the blood TCR repertoires of five healthy adults. Overall study results and their limits: Based on pairwise subsampling, the degree of clonotype sharing among donors was expected to be affected by sequencing depth. Naive subsets generally had larger estimated clonotype richness than memory subsets. Incomplete sequencing was indicated by rarefaction of sorted-subset datasets, despite the large sequencing depth. Compared with non-shared clonotypes, the clonotypes found in all four sorted-subset donors had higher generation probabilities. Sampling was restricted to blood, and TCR repertoires in tissues likely differ from the TCR repertoires found in blood. Across a handful of donors, around 5.4% of naive CD4, approximately 3.6% of naive CD8, 2.3% of memory CD4, and 0.4% of memory CD8 clonotypes were shared. The genetic and exposure-history diversity represented was limited by the small number of donors.

Donors were healthy HIV-negative adults with no recently reported acute infections or vaccinations. All donors were Caucasian adults living in Nashville, Tennessee, USA. CD4+ T cells were enriched by magnetic negative selection; naive cells were then positively selected on CD45RA, and the negative fraction formed the memory subset. Blood was obtained by leukapheresis, after which PBMCs were separated by Ficoll-Histopaque density gradient centrifugation and cryopreserved in liquid nitrogen vapor phase. Analytical flow cytometry was used to check the purity and quantity of each magnetically sorted T cell population. Each sorted fraction had its genomic DNA isolated and then quantified by UV absorbance on a Nanodrop 2000c. Using the deep immunoSEQ assay, TCR CDR3 regions were amplified from genomic DNA by multiplex PCR. Extracted genomic DNA from each cell subset was spread evenly across all wells of several immunoSEQ 96-well plates, with each plate serving as a replicate. For sorted subsets, 200 to 250 ng of genomic DNA, equivalent to some 33,000 T cell genomes, went into each replicate PCR. The purified libraries were quantified using a Qubit 3.0 fluorometer, sized with a Bioanalyzer 2100, and then quantified again using the KAPA Library Quantification kit. Every immunoSEQ 96-well plate was sequenced on a separate single-read 150-cycle Illumina NextSeq 550 flow cell. As for the authors' bioinformatics: Because only junctional sequences without quality scores were contained in the immunoSEQ output, filtering matching that applied to full-length reads could not be performed. To assign V/J genes and CDR3, sequences were annotated using PyIR, a Python wrapper for IgBLAST v1.9, with IMGT germline references. Reads with weak V/J assignments (E-value above 1e-6), missing CDR3, stop codons, out-of-frame junctions, or ambiguous translated residues were removed. V3J clonotypes were defined by identical inferred V gene, J gene, and CDR3 amino acid sequence. Percentage overlap between repertoires was calculated by dividing the number of shared unique clonotypes by the size of the smaller repertoire. Repertoire richness was assessed with RTK rarefaction, the Chao1 estimator, and Recon v2.1 estimates of unobserved clonotypes. Generation probabilities for all TCRbeta clonotypes obtained by the gDNA method from several donors were computed using OLGA. TCRdb's version of the immuneACCESS table is confined to in-frame rearrangements and falls short of the full clone set. An unresolved V gene accounts for under half of the shortfall where checked; the remainder is of unknown origin. The V and J calls and clone size were taken over from that table, and D and trimming were inferred from the DNA. For this sample the table gives 1.4 million to 1.5 million clones, of which roughly 95% were detected only once. Of the sample, roughly 1.2% is held by the ten largest clones.

In this chain, TRBV9 is recombined with TRBJ2-1; TRBD1 fits 9 bases in the junction. The sequence was obtained from a man aged 25-45 years in good health. The sequenced material came from naive CD4+ T cells sorted from blood. The cell subset or site label, read with the paper, signifies: CD45RA+ positively selected. The CDR3 region: CASSVGGQGRNEQFF. The DNA is as follows: TGTGCCAGCAGCGTAGGAGGACAGGGGCGTAATGAGCAGTTCTTC.